Sequencing of this T cell receptor (beta chain) was carried out in a study of shared clonotypes between healthy human individuals. Profiled with immunoSEQ multiplex PCR; TCRdb holds only in-frame clones, not every one. This sample has around 2.1 million clones, with almost 96% found just once. CDR1 is SGDLS, CDR2 YYNGEE, per germline. Between the trimmed V and J ends, which lost 4 bases and 2 bases, there was a span of 11 bases. The CDR3 has 14 residues. This clonotype was sampled from a man aged 18 to 29 in good health. The chain carries TRBV9 and TRBJ2-3, with D perhaps assigned TRBD1 or TRBD2 (5 bases each). Specimen: naive CD4+ T cells sorted from blood. The subset here: CD45RA+ positively selected. The CDR3 region has the DNA TGTGCCAGCAGCTCAGGGAGAGCCACAGATACGCAGTATTTT. Its translation: CASSSGRATDTQYF. The full variable domain, completed using reference TRBV9 and TRBJ2-3, is DSGVTQTPKHLITATGQRVTLRCSPRSGDLSVYWYQQSLDQGLQFLIQYYNGEERAKGNILERFSAQQFPDLHSELNLSSLELGDSALYFCASSSGRATDTQYFGPGTRLTVL.